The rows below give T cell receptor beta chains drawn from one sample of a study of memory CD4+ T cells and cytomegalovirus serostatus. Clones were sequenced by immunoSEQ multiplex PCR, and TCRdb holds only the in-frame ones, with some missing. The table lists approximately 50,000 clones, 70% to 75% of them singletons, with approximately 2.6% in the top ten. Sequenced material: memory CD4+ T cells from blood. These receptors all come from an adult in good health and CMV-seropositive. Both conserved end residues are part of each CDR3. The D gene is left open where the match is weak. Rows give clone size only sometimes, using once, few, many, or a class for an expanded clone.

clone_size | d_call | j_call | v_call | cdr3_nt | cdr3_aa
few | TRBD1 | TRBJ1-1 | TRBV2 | TGTGCCAGCAGTGGGGGACAGCGGAACACTGAAGCTTTCTTT | CASSGGQRNTEAFF
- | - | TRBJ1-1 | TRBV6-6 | TGTGCCAGCAGTTTGGTAGGAGGGAACACTGAAGCTTTCTTT | CASSLVGGNTEAFF
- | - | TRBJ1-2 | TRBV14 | TGTGCCAGCAGCCAAGATCTAGACGGGGATGGCTACACCTTC | CASSQDLDGDGYTF
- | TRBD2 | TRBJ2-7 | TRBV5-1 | TGCGCCAGCAGCCAAAGCGGGAGACTGTCCTACGAGCAGTACTTC | CASSQSGRLSYEQYF
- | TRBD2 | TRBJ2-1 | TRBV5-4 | TGTGCCAGCAGCCTAGCGGGAGTAACGTACAATGAGCAGTTCTTC | CASSLAGVTYNEQFF
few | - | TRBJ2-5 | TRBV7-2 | TGTGCCAGCAGCGCGCCCCTGGGGACGGTTGAACAAGAGACCCAGTACTTC | CASSAPLGTVEQETQYF
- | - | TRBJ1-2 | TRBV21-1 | TGTGCCAGCAGCAAAGATCGGGTCTTGGGAGGGGTCGGCTACACCTTC | CASSKDRVLGGVGYTF
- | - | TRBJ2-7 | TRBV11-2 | TGTGCCAGCAGCCCACGGACAGCCGAGGGCGAGCAGTACTTC | CASSPRTAEGEQYF
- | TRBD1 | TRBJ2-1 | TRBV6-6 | TGTGCCATCTCAATACAGGGGGCCCACTACAATGAGCAGTTCTTC | CAISIQGAHYNEQFF
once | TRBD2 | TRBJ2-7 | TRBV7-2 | TGTGCCAGCAGCTTCGCCGGGACTAGCACCCGGAGGGAGCAGTACTTC | CASSFAGTSTRREQYF
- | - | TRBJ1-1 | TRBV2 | TGTGCCAGCAGTGAGTGGAAAGAAGCTTTCTTT | CASSEWKEAFF
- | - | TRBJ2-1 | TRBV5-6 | TGTGCCAGCAGCCCGATTAGATCCTACAATGAGCAGTTCTTC | CASSPIRSYNEQFF
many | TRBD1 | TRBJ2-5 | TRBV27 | TGTGCCAGCAGTTCCGACTCCCACAGGGGGTTGGAGACCCAGTACTTC | CASSSDSHRGLETQYF
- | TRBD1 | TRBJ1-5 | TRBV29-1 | TGCAGCGTTCGGACAGGGGATCAGCCCCAGCATTTT | CSVRTGDQPQHF
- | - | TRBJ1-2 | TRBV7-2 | TGTGCCAGCAGGAAAACAGGGATTCAGTATGGCTACACCTTC | CASRKTGIQYGYTF
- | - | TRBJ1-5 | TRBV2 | TGTGCCAGCAGGGTGGATCAGCCCCAGCATTTT | CASRVDQPQHF
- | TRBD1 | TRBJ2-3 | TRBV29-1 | TGCAGCGTTGTAGGGGGCATCACAGATACGCAGTATTTT | CSVVGGITDTQYF
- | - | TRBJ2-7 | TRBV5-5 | TGTGCCAGCAGCTTGGTTCCCTTCCGCGAGCAGTACTTC | CASSLVPFREQYF
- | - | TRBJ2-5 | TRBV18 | TGTGCCAGCTCACCAAACAGGGCATGGGGTGAGACCCAGTACTTC | CASSPNRAWGETQYF
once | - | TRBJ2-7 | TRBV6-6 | TGTGCCAGCAGGGGCGGACTGAACCTAGGCGAGCAGTACTTC | CASRGGLNLGEQYF
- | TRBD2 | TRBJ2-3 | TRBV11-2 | TGTGCCAGCAGCTCTGTAGCGGGAGGGGCGGGTACGCAGTATTTT | CASSSVAGGAGTQYF
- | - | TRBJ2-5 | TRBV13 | TGTGCCAGCAGCTTGTCTCTTATTGGAGAGACCCAGTACTTC | CASSLSLIGETQYF
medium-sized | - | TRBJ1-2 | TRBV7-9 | TGTGCCAGCAGCTTAGGTATCGCGGGGCACTATGGCTACACCTTC | CASSLGIAGHYGYTF
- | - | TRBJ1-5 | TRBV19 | TGTGCCAGTAGTTCGAGCTCCGGGAATCAGCCCCAGCATTTT | CASSSSSGNQPQHF
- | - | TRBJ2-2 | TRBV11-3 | TGTGCCAGCAGCTTAGTCCTTTCCGGGGAGCTGTTTTTT | CASSLVLSGELFF
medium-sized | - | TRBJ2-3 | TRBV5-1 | TGCGCCAGCAGCTTGAACGGGCGGACTAGCACAGATACGCAGTATTTT | CASSLNGRTSTDTQYF
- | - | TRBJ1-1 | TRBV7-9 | TGTGCCAGCAGCCTACGACGGGCGGGGCCGAATGAAGCTTTCTTT | CASSLRRAGPNEAFF
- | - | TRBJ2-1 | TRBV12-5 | TGTGCTAGTGGTTTTGCCGGCTTCCGGGAAGGGAATGAGCAGTTCTTC | CASGFAGFREGNEQFF
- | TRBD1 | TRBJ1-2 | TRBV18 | TGTGCCAGCTCCCCTGACAGGGACGGCTACACCTTC | CASSPDRDGYTF
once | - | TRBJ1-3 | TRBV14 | TGTGCCAGCAGCCAGTCGCCCTTTACCGGAAACACCATATATTTT | CASSQSPFTGNTIYF
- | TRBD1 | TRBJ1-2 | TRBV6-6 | TGTGCCAGCAGTTACCCGACAGGGGGGGATGGCTACACCTTC | CASSYPTGGDGYTF
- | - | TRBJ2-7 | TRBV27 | TGTGCCAGCCCACGGGGGAGGCAGTACTTC | CASPRGRQYF
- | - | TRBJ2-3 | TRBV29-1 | TGCAGCGTTGAGGTTGGTGCTGGCGATACGCAGTATTTT | CSVEVGAGDTQYF
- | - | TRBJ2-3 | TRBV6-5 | TGTGCCAGCAGCCTAATTGAGGCAGATACGCAGTATTTT | CASSLIEADTQYF
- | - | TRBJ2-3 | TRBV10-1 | TGCGCCAGCAGTGGGACCAGAGGGACAGATACGCAGTATTTT | CASSGTRGTDTQYF
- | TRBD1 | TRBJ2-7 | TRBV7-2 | TGTGCCAGCAGCTCAGAAGGCGGACAGGGCTACGAGCAGTACTTC | CASSSEGGQGYEQYF
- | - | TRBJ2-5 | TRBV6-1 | TGTGCCAGCAGTGCAGAGACCCAGTACTTC | CASSAETQYF
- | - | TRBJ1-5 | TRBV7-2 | TGTGCCAGCAGATTGAGCGGCAATAGCAATCAGCCCCAGCATTTT | CASRLSGNSNQPQHF
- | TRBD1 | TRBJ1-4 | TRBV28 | TGTGCCAGCAGTCCACAGGGGGGGGATGAAAAACTGTTTTTT | CASSPQGGDEKLFF
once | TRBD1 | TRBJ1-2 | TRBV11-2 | TGTGCCAGCAGCTTACGTAGACAGGGACACTATGGCTACACCTTC | CASSLRRQGHYGYTF
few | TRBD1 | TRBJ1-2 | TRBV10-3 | TGTGCCTCCAGGGGGGGGAGCGACTATGGCTACACCTTC | CASRGGSDYGYTF
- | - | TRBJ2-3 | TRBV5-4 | TGTGCCAGCAGCTTGGAGTCGATCACAGATACGCAGTATTTT | CASSLESITDTQYF
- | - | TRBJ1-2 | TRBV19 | TGTGCCAGCACCCGGGAGGGGTCCGGTAGCTATGGCTACACCTTC | CASTREGSGSYGYTF
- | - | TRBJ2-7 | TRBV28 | TGTGCCAGCAGGGCCAGCTCCTACGAGCAGTACTTC | CASRASSYEQYF
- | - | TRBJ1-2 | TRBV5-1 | TGCGCCAGCAGCTTGGAGGACGGGGGTGGCTACACCTTC | CASSLEDGGGYTF
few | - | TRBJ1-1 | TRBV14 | TGTGCCAGCAGCCAAGAGGCAGGAGGCCCCTTTTGGCTCAACACTGAAGCTTTCTTT | CASSQEAGGPFWLNTEAFF
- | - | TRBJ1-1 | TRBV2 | TGTGCCAGCAGTCCCACGGGGGTCGGGAACACTGAAGCTTTCTTT | CASSPTGVGNTEAFF
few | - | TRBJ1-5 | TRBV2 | TGTGCCAGCAGCCCAATCGGCAGGGTCGATCAGCCCCAGCATTTT | CASSPIGRVDQPQHF
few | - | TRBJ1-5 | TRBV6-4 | TGTGCCAGCAGTGACCCTTTCCTCAATCAGCCCCAGCATTTT | CASSDPFLNQPQHF
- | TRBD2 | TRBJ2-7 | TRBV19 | TGTGCCAGTAGTATTGCTCCTAGCGGGATCTACGAGCAGTACTTC | CASSIAPSGIYEQYF
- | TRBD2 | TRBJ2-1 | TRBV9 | TGTGCCAGCAGCGTAGAGAGCGGGGTAGCGGGAGTGGGTGAGCAGTTCTTC | CASSVESGVAGVGEQFF
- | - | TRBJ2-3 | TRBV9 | TGTGCCAGCAGCCTCGGCGTTTCTGTGAGCACAGATACGCAGTATTTT | CASSLGVSVSTDTQYF
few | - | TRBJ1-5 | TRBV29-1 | TGCAGCGCCCGTCAGGGAGATCAGCCCCAGCATTTT | CSARQGDQPQHF
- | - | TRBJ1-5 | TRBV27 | TGTGCCAGCAGTTTATCCGTTAGCAATCAGCCCCAGCATTTT | CASSLSVSNQPQHF
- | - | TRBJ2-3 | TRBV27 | TGTGCCAGCAGCAGTGGGGAACCCAGCACAGATACGCAGTATTTT | CASSSGEPSTDTQYF
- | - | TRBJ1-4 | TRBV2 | TGTGCCAGCAGGGGGCAAAATGAAAAACTGTTTTTT | CASRGQNEKLFF
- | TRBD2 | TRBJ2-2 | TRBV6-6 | TGTGCCATACTAGCGGGAACGAACGCCGGGGAGCTGTTTTTT | CAILAGTNAGELFF
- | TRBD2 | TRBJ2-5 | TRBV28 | TGTGCCAGCAGTGGACTAGCGGGAGGAGAAGAGACCCAGTACTTC | CASSGLAGGEETQYF
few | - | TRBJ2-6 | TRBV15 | TGTGCCACCAGCAGAGGGTTCATCTCTGGGGCCAACGTCCTGACTTTC | CATSRGFISGANVLTF
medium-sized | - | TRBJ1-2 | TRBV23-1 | TGCGCCAGAGGGGGTACCCCTAACTATGGCTACACCTTC | CARGGTPNYGYTF